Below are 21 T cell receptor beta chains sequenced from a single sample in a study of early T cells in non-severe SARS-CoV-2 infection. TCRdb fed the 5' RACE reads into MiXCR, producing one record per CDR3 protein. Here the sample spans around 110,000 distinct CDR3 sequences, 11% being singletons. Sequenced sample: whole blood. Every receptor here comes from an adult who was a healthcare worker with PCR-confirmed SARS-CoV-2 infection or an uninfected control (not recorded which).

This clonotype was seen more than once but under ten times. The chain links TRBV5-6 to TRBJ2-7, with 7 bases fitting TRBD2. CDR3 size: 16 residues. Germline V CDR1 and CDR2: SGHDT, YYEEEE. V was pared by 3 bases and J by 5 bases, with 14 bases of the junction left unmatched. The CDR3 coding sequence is TGTGCCAGCAGCTACAGGCCTTACGGGAGGTTCGACGAGCAGTACTTC. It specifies CASSYRPYGRFDEQYF. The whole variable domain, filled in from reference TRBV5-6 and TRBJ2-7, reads DAGVTQSPTHLIKTRGQQVTLRCSPKSGHDTVSWYQQALGQGPQFIFQYYEEEERQRGNFPDRFSGHQFPNYSSELNVNALLLGDSALYLCASSYRPYGRFDEQYFGPGTRLTVT.

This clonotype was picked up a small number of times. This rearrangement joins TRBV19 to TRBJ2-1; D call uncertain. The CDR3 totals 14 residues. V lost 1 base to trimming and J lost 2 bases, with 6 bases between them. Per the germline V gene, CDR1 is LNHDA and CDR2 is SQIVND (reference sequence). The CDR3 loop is CASSIGLAYNEQFF. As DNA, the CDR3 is TGTGCCAGTAGTATAGGGCTAGCCTACAATGAGCAGTTCTTC.

The CDR3 DNA reads as TGCGCCAGCAGCTGGGACAGGGGTAATGAGCAGTTCTTC. Amino acids: CASSWDRGNEQFF. The chain employs TRBV5-1 and TRBJ2-1; 10 bases match TRBD1. Germline V CDR1 and CDR2: SGHRS, YFSETQ. J lost 7 bases, V lost 3 bases, and 1 base had no gene match. This CDR3 contains 13 residues.

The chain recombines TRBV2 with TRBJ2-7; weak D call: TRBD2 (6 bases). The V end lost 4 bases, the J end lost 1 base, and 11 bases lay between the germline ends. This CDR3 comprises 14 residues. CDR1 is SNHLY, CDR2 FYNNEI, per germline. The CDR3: CASSATSKSYEQYF. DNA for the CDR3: TGTGCCAGCAGTGCCACTAGCAAGTCCTACGAGCAGTACTTC.

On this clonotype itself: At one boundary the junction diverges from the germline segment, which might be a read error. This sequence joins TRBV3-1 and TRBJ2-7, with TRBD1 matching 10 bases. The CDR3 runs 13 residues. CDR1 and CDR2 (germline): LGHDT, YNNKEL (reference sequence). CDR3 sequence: CASSQAPGQGLLF. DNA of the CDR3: TGTGCCAGCAGCCAAGCCCCGGGACAGGGGCTCCTCTTC.

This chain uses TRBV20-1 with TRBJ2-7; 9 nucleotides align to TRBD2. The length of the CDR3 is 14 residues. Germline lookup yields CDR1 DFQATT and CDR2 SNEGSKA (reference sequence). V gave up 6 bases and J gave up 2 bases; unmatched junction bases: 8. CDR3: CSAPSGVGPYEQYF. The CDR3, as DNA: TGCAGTGCACCTAGCGGGGTGGGACCCTACGAGCAGTACTTC.

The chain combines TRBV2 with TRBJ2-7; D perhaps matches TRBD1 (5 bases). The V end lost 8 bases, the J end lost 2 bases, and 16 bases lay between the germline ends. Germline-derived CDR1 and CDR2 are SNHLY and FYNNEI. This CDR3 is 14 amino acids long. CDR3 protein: CASGFTGATYEQYF. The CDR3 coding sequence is TGTGCCAGCGGTTTCACAGGCGCCACCTACGAGCAGTACTTC.

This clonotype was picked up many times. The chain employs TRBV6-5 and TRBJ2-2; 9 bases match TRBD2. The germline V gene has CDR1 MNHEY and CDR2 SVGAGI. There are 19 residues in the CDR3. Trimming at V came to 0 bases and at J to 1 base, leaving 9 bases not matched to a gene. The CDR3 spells CASSYSHGGRARNTGELFF. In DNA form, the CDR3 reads TGTGCCAGCAGTTACTCTCATGGCGGGAGGGCCCGGAACACCGGGGAGCTGTTTTTT.

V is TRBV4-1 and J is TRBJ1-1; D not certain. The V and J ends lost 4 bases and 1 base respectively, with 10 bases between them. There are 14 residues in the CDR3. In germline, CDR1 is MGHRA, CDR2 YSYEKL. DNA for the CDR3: TGCGCCAGCAGCCCTCAACTCACGAACACTGAAGCTTTCTTT. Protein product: CASSPQLTNTEAFF.

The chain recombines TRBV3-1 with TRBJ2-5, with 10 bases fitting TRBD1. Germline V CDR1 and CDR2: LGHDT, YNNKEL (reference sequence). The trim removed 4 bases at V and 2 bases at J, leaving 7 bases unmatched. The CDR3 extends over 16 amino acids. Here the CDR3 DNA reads TGTGCCAGCAGCCCCGGGACAGGGGAAAGTCAAGAGACCCAGTACTTC. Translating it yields CASSPGTGESQETQYF.

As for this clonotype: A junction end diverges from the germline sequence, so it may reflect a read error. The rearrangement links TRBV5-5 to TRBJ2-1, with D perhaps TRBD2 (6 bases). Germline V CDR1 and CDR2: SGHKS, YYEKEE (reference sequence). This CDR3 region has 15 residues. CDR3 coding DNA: TGTGCCAGCAGCTGGATCCGGGACTCCGACAATGAGCAGTTCTTC. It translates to CASSWIRDSDNEQFF.

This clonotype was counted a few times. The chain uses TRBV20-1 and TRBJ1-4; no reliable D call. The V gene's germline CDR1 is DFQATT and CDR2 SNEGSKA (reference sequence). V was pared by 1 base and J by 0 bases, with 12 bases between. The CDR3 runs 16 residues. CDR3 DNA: TGCAGTGCTAGAGTCCCGAAGGATGCAACTAATGAAAAACTGTTTTTT. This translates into CSARVPKDATNEKLFF.

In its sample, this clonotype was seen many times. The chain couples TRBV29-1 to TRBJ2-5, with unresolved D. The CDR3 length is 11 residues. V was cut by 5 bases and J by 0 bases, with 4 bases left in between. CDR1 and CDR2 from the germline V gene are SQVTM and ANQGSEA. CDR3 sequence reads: CSVNHQETQYF. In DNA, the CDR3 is TGCAGCGTTAACCACCAAGAGACCCAGTACTTC. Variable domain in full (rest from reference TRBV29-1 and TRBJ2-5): SAVISQKPSRDICQRGTSLTIQCQVDSQVTMMFWYRQQPGQSLTLIATANQGSEATYESGFVIDKFPISRPNLTFSTLTVSNMSPEDSSIYLCSVNHQETQYFGPGTRLLVL.

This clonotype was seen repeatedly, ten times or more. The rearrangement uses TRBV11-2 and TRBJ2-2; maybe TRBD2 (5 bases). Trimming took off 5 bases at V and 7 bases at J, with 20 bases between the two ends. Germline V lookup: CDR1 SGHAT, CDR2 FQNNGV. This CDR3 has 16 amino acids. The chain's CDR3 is CASSPTLGIGLGELFF. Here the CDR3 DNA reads TGTGCCAGCAGCCCTACCTTGGGAATTGGACTCGGGGAGCTGTTTTTT. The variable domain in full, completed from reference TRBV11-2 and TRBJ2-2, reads EAGVAQSPRYKIIEKRQSVAFWCNPISGHATLYWYQQILGQGPKLLIQFQNNGVVDDSQLPKDRFSAERLKGVDSTLKIQPAKLEDSAVYLCASSPTLGIGLGELFFGEGSRLTVL.

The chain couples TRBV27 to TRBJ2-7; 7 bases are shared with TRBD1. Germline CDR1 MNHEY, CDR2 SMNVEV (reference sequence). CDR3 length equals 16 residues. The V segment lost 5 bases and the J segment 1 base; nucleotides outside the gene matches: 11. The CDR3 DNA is TGTGCCAGCAGTCTTTCAGTTGGGGACAGATCCTACGAGCAGTACTTC. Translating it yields CASSLSVGDRSYEQYF.

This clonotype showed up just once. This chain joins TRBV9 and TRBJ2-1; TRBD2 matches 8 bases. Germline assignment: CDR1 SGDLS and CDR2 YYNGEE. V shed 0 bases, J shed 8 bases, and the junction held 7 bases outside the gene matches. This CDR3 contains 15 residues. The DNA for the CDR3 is TGTGCCAGCAGCGTAGTGAGCGGGAGTGTCCATGAGCAGTTCTTC. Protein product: CASSVVSGSVHEQFF. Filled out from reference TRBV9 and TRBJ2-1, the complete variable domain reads DSGVTQTPKHLITATGQRVTLRCSPRSGDLSVYWYQQSLDQGLQFLIQYYNGEERAKGNILERFSAQQFPDLHSELNLSSLELGDSALYFCASSVVSGSVHEQFFGPGTRLTVL.

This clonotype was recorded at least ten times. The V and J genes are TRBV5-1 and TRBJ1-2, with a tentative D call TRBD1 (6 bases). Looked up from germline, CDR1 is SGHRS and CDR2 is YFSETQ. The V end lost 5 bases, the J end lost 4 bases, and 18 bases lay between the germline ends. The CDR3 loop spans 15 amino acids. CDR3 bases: TGCGCCAGCAGTAGAGGACAGTACCCTACCTATGGCTACACCTTC. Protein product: CASSRGQYPTYGYTF.

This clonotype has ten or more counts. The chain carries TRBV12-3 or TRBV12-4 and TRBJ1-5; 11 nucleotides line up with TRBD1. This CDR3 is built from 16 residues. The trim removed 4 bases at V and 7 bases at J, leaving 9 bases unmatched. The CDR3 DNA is TGTGCCAGCAGTTCCCGGACAGGGGGCGGTGGGCAGCCCCAGCATTTT. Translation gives CASSSRTGGGGQPQHF.

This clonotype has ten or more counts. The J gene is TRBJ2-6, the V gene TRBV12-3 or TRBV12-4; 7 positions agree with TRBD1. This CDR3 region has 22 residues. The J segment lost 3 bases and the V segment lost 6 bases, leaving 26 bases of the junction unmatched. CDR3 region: CASSVLFPNDRVDLFGANVLTF. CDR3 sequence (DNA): TGTGCCAGCAGCGTCTTGTTCCCCAACGACAGGGTGGACCTCTTTGGGGCCAACGTCCTGACTTTC.

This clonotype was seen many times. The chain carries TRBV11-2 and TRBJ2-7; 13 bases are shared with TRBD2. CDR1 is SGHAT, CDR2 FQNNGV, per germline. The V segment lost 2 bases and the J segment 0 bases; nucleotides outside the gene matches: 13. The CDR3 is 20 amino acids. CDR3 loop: CASSLPPGTSGTLSSYEQYF. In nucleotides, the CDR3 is TGTGCCAGCAGCTTACCCCCCGGGACTAGCGGGACCTTAAGCTCCTACGAGCAGTACTTC.

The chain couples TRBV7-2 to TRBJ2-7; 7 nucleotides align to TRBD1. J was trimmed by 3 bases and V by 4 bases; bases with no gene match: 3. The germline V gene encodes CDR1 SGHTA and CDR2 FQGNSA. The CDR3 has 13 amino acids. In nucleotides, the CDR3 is TGTGCCAGCAGCTCCCGGGACAGCTACGAGCAGTACTTC. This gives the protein CASSSRDSYEQYF.